One and the same sample provided the 21 T cell receptor beta chains below, sequenced in a study of CXCR3-negative and CXCR3-positive naive CD8 T cells. Whole-study results and caveats: CXCR3-positive naive cells had more hydrophobic TRB CDR3s than CXCR3-negative naive cells.

TRB cDNA libraries were made by UMI-labeled 5' RACE. TCRdb re-called the 5' RACE reads and shows each CDR3 protein once, DNA omitted. The clone table shows approximately 59,000 distinct CDR3 sequences, with the ten largest holding 0.7% to 0.8%. These receptors' targets are unknown. Specimen: naive CXCR3+ CD8+ T cells from blood. Subset reported: CD45RO-CCR7+CD27+CD95- naive CD8+ T cells expressing CXCR3 (TNR3+). Receptors were obtained from a human donor in good health. Some clones in this sample may be carry-over from other donors' samples.

The chain couples TRBV20-1 to TRBJ2-1; TCRdb reports TRBD1, a call that lacks DNA to check it against. The CDR3 spans 15 residues. The germline V gene has CDR1 DFQATT and CDR2 SNEGSKA (reference sequence). CDR3 sequence reads: CSAERRQGNYNEQFF.

The rearrangement uses TRBV12-3 or TRBV12-4 and TRBJ2-7; the D call from TCRdb, TRBD1, cannot be confirmed without DNA. The CDR3 sequence is 12 residues long. CDR3 residues: CASSSPRGEQYF.

The chain joins TRBV12-3 or TRBV12-4 to TRBJ2-7; TCRdb's assignment of TRBD1 cannot be checked, as there is no DNA. The CDR3 contains 15 residues. CDR3 amino acids: CASSPLPGPGDEQYF.

This chain connects TRBV7-6 to TRBJ1-2; the TCRdb call, TRBD1, lacks DNA for checking. There are 13 residues in the CDR3. The germline V gene has CDR1 SGHVS and CDR2 FNYEAQ. The CDR3 spells CASSLGETYGYTF.

V gene TRBV29-1 combines with J gene TRBJ2-1; TCRdb picks TRBD2, but there is no DNA to check that call. The CDR3 is 12 amino acids. CDR1 SQVTM and CDR2 ANQGSEA come from the germline V gene. CDR3 loop: CSASAGPPEQFF.

V and J are TRBV6-5 and TRBJ2-5; TCRdb's D call, TRBD1, is unchecked because there is no DNA. CDR3 length: 15 residues. Germline assignment: CDR1 MNHEY and CDR2 SVGAGI. The CDR3 here is CASSANEGVTETQYF.

This chain uses TRBV20-1 with TRBJ2-3; TCRdb proposes TRBD2, but this gene call is untestable without DNA. Germline lookup yields CDR1 DFQATT and CDR2 SNEGSKA (reference sequence). The CDR3 runs 15 residues. This chain's CDR3 is CSASLQRVDTDTQYF.

The chain carries TRBV29-1 and TRBJ2-2; the TCRdb D gene call, TRBD1, has no DNA to confirm it. The germline gives CDR1 SQVTM, CDR2 ANQGSEA. This CDR3 region has 14 residues. CDR3 sequence reads: CSVEDQGITGELFF.

V usage is TRBV6-5 and J usage is TRBJ2-1; TCRdb picks TRBD2, but there is no DNA to check that call. CDR3 size: 17 residues. Germline V gene sequence: CDR1 MNHEY, CDR2 SVGAGI. This chain's CDR3 is CASSLPPDDRRNNEQFF.

The chain recombines TRBV7-2 with TRBJ2-7; absent DNA, TCRdb's TRBD1 call cannot be checked. The germline CDR1 and CDR2 sequences are SGHTA and FQGNSA. This CDR3 spans 16 amino acids. CDR3 sequence: CASSLGGHKTYYEQYF.

The chain uses TRBV29-1 and TRBJ1-2. Germline values: CDR1 SQVTM, CDR2 ANQGSEA. This CDR3 contains 15 residues. This CDR3 is CSVGGRGGSNYGYTF.

The chain uses TRBV5-1 and TRBJ2-7; TCRdb's D call, TRBD1, is unchecked because there is no DNA. This CDR3 has 15 amino acids. CDR1 is SGHRS and CDR2 is YFSETQ in the germline V gene. This chain's CDR3 is CASSYGQLDSYEQYF.

The gene calls are TRBV6-2 or TRBV6-3 and TRBJ1-1. Per the germline V gene, CDR1 is MNHEY and CDR2 is SVGEGT. CDR3 size: 14 residues. This chain's CDR3 is CARRKRVANTEAFF.

V gene TRBV14 combines with J gene TRBJ1-1. CDR3 length equals 15 residues. Looked up from germline, CDR1 is SGHDN and CDR2 is FVKESK. CDR3: CASSQVSMVNTEAFF.

The chain couples TRBV29-1 to TRBJ2-7; TCRdb's assignment of TRBD1 cannot be checked, as there is no DNA. The CDR3 consists of 13 residues. Germline CDR1 and CDR2: SQVTM and ANQGSEA. The CDR3 is CSVTGQGAYEQYF.

The J gene is TRBJ2-1, the V gene TRBV4-3; the D gene TCRdb calls, TRBD2, cannot be checked with no DNA. There are 16 residues in the CDR3. CDR1 is LGHNA and CDR2 is YSLEER in the germline V gene. CDR3 protein: CASSQKAGGVWDEQFF.

The V gene is TRBV7-9, the J gene TRBJ2-5; checking the TCRdb D call of TRBD2 is not possible without DNA. This CDR3 spans 15 amino acids. Per the germline V gene, CDR1 is SEHNR and CDR2 is FQNEAQ (reference sequence). CDR3 residues: CASISRLGWEETQYF.

The chain uses TRBV9 and TRBJ1-1. CDR3 size: 13 residues. The germline V gene has CDR1 SGDLS and CDR2 YYNGEE. The CDR3 sequence is CASSADRNAEAFF.

The V call is TRBV30, the J call TRBJ1-1; TCRdb's D gene call, TRBD1, goes unchecked for lack of DNA. Germline CDR1 GTSNPN, CDR2 SVGIG (reference sequence). The CDR3 spans 12 residues. The CDR3 protein is CAWRDRETEAFF.

The V call is TRBV28, the J call TRBJ1-2; the TRBD1 assignment by TCRdb is unverifiable without DNA. This CDR3 has 16 residues. Germline V CDR1 and CDR2: MDHEN, SYDVKM. CDR3 loop: CASSFSGGQGDYGYTF.

The V gene is TRBV7-9, the J gene TRBJ2-1; the D call of TRBD2 rests on TCRdb alone, since no DNA is present to check it. The germline CDR1 and CDR2 sequences are SEHNR and FQNEAQ (reference sequence). The CDR3 is 14 residues long. This CDR3 reads CASSLGTSRNEQFF.